The clone carrying this TCR beta chain was observed a handful of times. As yet, its antigen is unknown. This entry belongs to a study of CD8 T cells in ankylosing spondylitis. General observations from the study: Relatively rare in peripheral blood, disease-linked clones were also CD8+. Ankylosing spondylitis blood appeared to carry a characteristic TCR beta motif of roughly eight highly homologous variants. Earlier reports found some motif variants in synovial fluid and blood in reactive arthritis. Enrichment of disease-linked clones was reportedly significant in matched ankylosing spondylitis synovial fluid.

Researchers built TCR beta libraries using quantitative 5'-RACE with molecular barcodes. TCRdb redid the calling of the 5' RACE reads with MiXCR, one entry per CDR3 protein. The sample lists around 770,000 distinct CDR3 sequences, under 20% occurring once. V was trimmed by 6 bases and J by 2 bases, leaving 15 bases between them. In germline, CDR1 is DFQATT, CDR2 SNEGSKA (reference sequence). The CDR3 extends over 14 amino acids. V gene TRBV20-1 combines with J gene TRBJ2-3; either TRBD1 or TRBD2 may supply D (6 bases each). This clonotype was sampled from a male donor with ankylosing spondylitis. Sequences were obtained from blood, either unsorted or a sorted T cell fraction (not recorded which). The CDR3 protein is CSATEGGITDTQYF. The CDR3 region has the DNA TGCAGTGCCACGGAGGGGGGTATCACAGATACGCAGTATTTT.